This T cell receptor beta chain emerged from a study of graft-versus-host responses after intestinal transplantation. About the study: As for transplant type, recipients had multivisceral, liver-intestinal, or isolated intestinal grafts. Every recipient underwent anti-thymocyte globulin induction, then tacrolimus and steroids for two to three years. Findings and caveats of the study: Peak levels of circulating GvH clones tracked with early post-transplant HvG declines.

Sequenced by immunoSEQ multiplex PCR; TCRdb stores in-frame clones only, minus some. The data contain 9,000 to 10,000 clones, less than 35% of them singletons. CDR1 is SGHVS and CDR2 is FNYEAQ in the germline V gene. The CDR3 has 17 amino acids. With 1 base removed from V and 3 bases from J, the gap between germline ends came to 18 bases. This clone has only a few counts. The sequencing used alloreactive CD4+ T cells from a mixed lymphocyte reaction culture, collected before intestinal transplant. This sample's subset: CFSE-low proliferating T cells sorted from roughly six-day pre-transplant mixed lymphocyte reaction (GvH or HvG direction). This clonotype originated in a human patient who received an intestinal transplant. V gene TRBV7-6 combines with J gene TRBJ1-1; no definite D call. CDR3 bases: TGTGCCAGCAGCTTAGGTGGGGTCCCGGGGTCGGACACTGAAGCTTTCTTT. Translating gives CASSLGGVPGSDTEAFF. The complete variable domain, with remaining parts taken from reference TRBV7-6 and TRBJ1-1, reads GAGVSQSPRYKVTKRGQDVALRCDPISGHVSLYWYRQALGQGPEFLTYFNYEAQQDKSGLPNDRFSAERPEGSISTLTIQRTEQRDSAMYRCASSLGGVPGSDTEAFFGQGTRLTVV.